This T cell receptor (beta chain) is drawn from a study of cytomegalovirus exposure and HLA in healthy donors (TCRdb year 2017). For the study in its entirety: According to an earlier analysis of several hundred of the donors, about 170 million T cells yielded 90 million to 130 million unique TCR beta sequences and about 300 Gb of sequence data. All discovery cohort repertoires had been generated on a single sequencing platform. The study combined high-throughput TCR immunosequencing, statistical association of individual TCRs with disease status, and machine learning to predict cytomegalovirus infection status. Around 320 gigabases of sequencing data and around 87 million unique TCR sequences were included in an early release covering around 650 HLA-typed donors. Alongside the repertoire data, information on donor age, sex, ethnicity and CMV serostatus was compiled. The study aimed to test whether cataloging public T cell receptors could reveal signatures of past pathogen exposure. On average, about 200,000 unique TCR beta nucleotide sequences were sequenced per donor among a few hundred genotyped donors of the cohort, with around 19% of those sequences being non-productive. The later analysis used no new phenotypic data to find candidate immune exposures, relying instead on TCR beta sequences and their occurrence across donors. Of the 350 to 450 genotyped donors, approximately 80% were placed in the genetic ancestry cluster associated with self-reported Caucasian donors. The number of typed donors differed by locus: 629-630 for A, B, C, DRB1 and DQB1; approximately 530 for DQA1; 606 for DPA1; and some 450 for DPB1. An earlier analysis of approximately 630 of the donors applied high-throughput TCR beta sequencing to assess whether each TCR beta V gene segment acted as functional or pseudogenic. HLA typing covered class I and class II loci at four-digit resolution. Besides the first cohort of 500 to 700 subjects, a separate validation cohort made up of 120 different subjects was used. Genome-wide SNP genotypes for about 65% of the 666 donors were used in a later genetic analysis, which treated that subset as a discovery cohort. Because of strong linkage in the cohort, roughly five DR-DQ haplotypes were treated as single units for association and clustering. Using immunosequencing, the study profiled T cell repertoires from 550 to 750 subjects and related those repertoires to cytomegalovirus serostatus. A later analysis re-analyzed previously published TCR beta repertoires from about 600 donors and added high-resolution HLA genotyping to study TCR occurrence patterns. Beyond this particular receptor, the publication reports: Linkage disequilibrium might explain the correlated functional status among segregating V segments, but an unknown experimental factor could not be ruled out. Because some donors lacked HLA typing at each locus, the association tests relied only on the typed subset. An earlier analysis of around 600 of the donors showed that most TCR beta V segments appeared in productive rearrangements either about 90% or about 30% of the time, which broadly matched IMGT annotations. A later analysis associated approximately 17,000 TCR beta sequences with specific HLA alleles at a false discovery rate of 0.05. The study listed 150 to 200 TCR beta chains as associated with cytomegalovirus. The authors suggested that the approach could potentially be extended to other disease states and immunological phenotypes. The earlier analysis of 587 of the donors excluded 15 to 20 rarely observed V segments, including chromosome 9 orphons, because counts were too low. The only immune exposure information available for the cohort was CMV serostatus. A group of highly shared sequence variants was considered likely to be a technical artifact of the sequencing pipeline. Most TCR sequences were seen in very few donors, while some public TCRs were found in many individuals. A further reported finding was that TCR beta sequences accurately predicted the HLA-A and HLA-B alleles for most subjects in the first cohort. According to a later analysis, parvovirus B19, influenza, CMV and Epstein-Barr virus appeared linked to several top co-occurrence clusters. The cohort was sequenced for TCR beta chains only, and without alpha or paired-chain data the features that could be detected were limited. Presence/absence analyses assumed roughly uniform sequencing depth across donors, an assumption that may not hold. Because the 87-base-pair reads could not distinguish some IMGT-functional V segments, including TRBV6-2 and TRBV6-3, those segments were excluded. When HLA alleles, especially DR and DQ, strongly co-occurred, TCR associations were difficult to assign to individual alleles. A later analysis found that TCR association rates varied across HLA loci, with DRB1 alleles showing the most associated TCRs and HLA-C alleles the fewest. Three of the identified cytomegalovirus-associated TCR beta chains were confirmed in vitro to be specific for cytomegalovirus antigens. According to a later analysis, most CMV-associated TCR beta chains appeared to be HLA-restricted, and the HLA associations seemed to be driven largely by CMV exposure. In a later genetic analysis, fewer N-insertions in productive TCRs were reported among donors in an Asian-associated ancestry cluster than the approximately 630-donor mean. In a later analysis, HLA-associated TCR beta chains were found to be more clonally expanded and to have lower generation probabilities than equally common non-associated chains. A later genetic analysis associated a missense DCLRE1C variant with V-gene and J-gene trimming of TCR beta chains, and an independent cohort replicated the association. The classifier was reported to diagnose cytomegalovirus status with high specificity and sensitivity in both the original cohort and the validation cohort.

The cohort consisted of approximately 670 healthy bone marrow donors. Cohort members were all nominally healthy when sampled, although unrecorded immune exposures were likely present. The donor tested CMV seronegative, placing the donor among the approximately 400 seronegative members of the cohort. A peripheral blood sample was collected from each donor, and TCR beta sequencing was performed on peripheral blood mononuclear cells. The Qiagen DNeasy Blood Extraction Kit was used to extract genomic DNA from the blood cell samples. Germline trimming amounts to 8 bases on V and 1 base on J, with 9 as the count of junction bases outside the gene matches. Based on the germline V gene, the CDR1 and CDR2 sequences are ENHRY and SYGVKD. The CDR3 contains 15 residues, cysteine and phenylalanine counted. CDR3 DNA only is kept here, 45 bases in frame from base 1. Receptor amplification or capture employed the immunoSEQ multiplex PCR assay. A mixture of 60 forward primers for TCR Vbeta segments and 13 reverse primers for TCR Jbeta segments was used in the multiplex PCR. A multiplex PCR assay on genomic DNA amplified the CDR3 region of rearranged TCR beta genes. On the Illumina HiSeq System, the amplified TCR beta libraries were sequenced as 87-base-pair reads. Per the original workflow: Across the 500 to 700 repertoires, a later analysis counted 80 million or so unique TCR beta chains, roughly 11 million of which were shared by at least two donors. To remove PCR and sequencing errors, raw reads were error-corrected and collapsed into unique sequences using a nearest-neighbor algorithm that merged closely related sequences. CDR3 sequences were aligned to IMGT reference sequences to assign V, D and J gene segments. Each retained sequence needed at least a six-nucleotide match to both a V gene segment and a J gene segment. Rearrangements were called productive when the CDR3 lacked stop codons and stayed in frame with V and J; all others were non-productive. Following IMGT convention, CDR3 was defined as the stretch from the second conserved V-encoded cysteine up to the conserved J-encoded phenylalanine. In an earlier analysis of 587 of the donors, sequences lacking an unambiguous match to a single V gene segment were excluded. An earlier analysis of some 610 of the donors called V segments functional above 56.7% productive rearrangements and segregating when the between-donor standard deviation exceeded 5%. To diagnose cytomegalovirus status from the catalog of TCR beta chain sequences, a statistical classification framework was built. In a later analysis, TCR nucleotide sequences were compared against IMGT/GENE-DB human TR gene sequences so that V and J genes could be assigned. A later analysis assigned CDR3 sequences and most-parsimonious VDJ recombination scenarios with the TCRdist pipeline. In a later analysis, each TCR beta chain was defined by its CDR3 amino acid sequence together with its V-gene family, and reads without a unique V-gene family were excluded. To address suspected cross-contamination and a sequencing artifact, a later analysis removed 592 highly shared, low-generation-probability nucleotide sequences. In a later analysis, a clonal expansion index was calculated for each public chain from normalized within-repertoire ranks of inferred template counts. In a later analysis, generation probabilities were computed using a VDJ recombination model fitted to out-of-frame rearrangements, and the results were checked against IGoR. In a later analysis, TCR-TCR, TCR-HLA and TCR-CMV co-occurrence was scored with hypergeometric tests, and a repertoire-size bias correction was applied to TCR pairs. To estimate false discovery rates, a later analysis permuted the HLA or CMV assignments 20 times. In a later analysis, co-occurring TCRs were grouped with DBSCAN, and TCRdist sequence similarity was added when clustering was performed within HLA-allele-positive subsets. Repertoires with fewer than 30,000 or more than 120,000 public chains were left out of co-occurrence clustering, as were about 5 repertoires with anomalous nucleotide sharing. In TCRdb, the immuneACCESS table is reduced to in-frame sequences with V and J assigned. These tables do not hold every clone; where another copy was compared, an unresolved V gene accounts for under half, and the others remain unexplained. V, J and clone size are taken as reported in that table, and D and trimming were inferred from the DNA itself. This sample's table has entries for 95,000 to 150,000 clones. The ten largest clonotypes hold about 2.3% of the sample.

With regard to this clone: Its antigen specificity is not known.

Sequencing was done on a sample of PBMCs. This clonotype was sampled from a middle-aged man in good health and CMV-seronegative. The receptor chain draws on TRBV10-3 and TRBJ2-3; the central 7 bases match TRBD1. The nucleotide sequence reads as follows: TGTGCCATCGCTAAGGACAGGTCGGGCACAGATACGCAGTATTTT. It codes for CAIAKDRSGTDTQYF.